This is a list of T cell receptor beta chains from one sample in a study of blood T cells in healthy people across ages. MiXCR, applied by TCRdb to the 5' RACE reads, yields one record per CDR3 protein. The data show about 800,000 distinct CDR3 sequences, 25% seen once. These data also featured in a second study, about T cells of mothers and their children.

Material for sequencing was blood. The receptors shown here come from a boy aged 10-17 years in good health. CDR3s include the opening cysteine and the closing phenylalanine or tryptophan. Fields, in order: clone size, D gene, J gene, V gene, CDR3 DNA, CDR3 protein. The D gene is left open where the match is weak. Clone size appears in some rows only: once, few, many, or a class for an expanded clone.

size: NA; D: NA; J: TRBJ2-1; V: TRBV14; DNA: TGTGCCAGCAGCCAAGGTGTAGGAATAATATGGGGCAATGAGCAGTTCTTC; CDR3: CASSQGVGIIWGNEQFF
size: NA; D: NA; J: TRBJ1-6; V: TRBV28; DNA: TGTGCCAGCAGTTTATTATCCGGGTTCAATTCACCCCTCCACTTT; CDR3: CASSLLSGFNSPLHF
size: NA; D: NA; J: TRBJ2-3; V: TRBV29-1; DNA: TGCAGCGACTGGAGCACAGATACGCAGTATTTT; CDR3: CSDWSTDTQYF
size: NA; D: NA; J: TRBJ1-2; V: TRBV6-2/TRBV6-3; DNA: TGTGCCAGCAACCGGGGGTATGGCTACACCTTC; CDR3: CASNRGYGYTF
size: NA; D: TRBD1; J: TRBJ2-1; V: TRBV6-1; DNA: TGTGCCAGCAGTGAAGGGGACAGCTCCTACAATGAGCAGTTCTTC; CDR3: CASSEGDSSYNEQFF
size: few; D: TRBD2; J: TRBJ2-4; V: TRBV7-9; DNA: TGTGCCAGCAGCTTAGCGACTAGCGGCTTAAACATTCAGTACTTC; CDR3: CASSLATSGLNIQYF
size: few; D: NA; J: TRBJ2-7; V: TRBV6-2/TRBV6-3; DNA: TGTGCCAGCAGTTACTCGACGGACACCTACGAGCAGTACTTC; CDR3: CASSYSTDTYEQYF
size: NA; D: NA; J: TRBJ2-3; V: TRBV4-2; DNA: TGTGCCAGCAGCCAGGGGACGGACAGTAGCACAGATACGCAGTATTTT; CDR3: CASSQGTDSSTDTQYF
size: NA; D: NA; J: TRBJ2-1; V: TRBV7-9; DNA: TGTGCCAGCAGCTTATTGTTGGGGCAGGGGAATGAGCAGTTCTTC; CDR3: CASSLLLGQGNEQFF
size: few; D: NA; J: TRBJ2-5; V: TRBV20-1; DNA: TGCAGTGCTAGAGATAGTGCGGGATACCAAGAGACCCAGTACTTC; CDR3: CSARDSAGYQETQYF
size: NA; D: TRBD1; J: TRBJ2-5; V: TRBV25-1; DNA: TGTGCCAGCAGTCCCTACGCCGCAGGGGGCGGGGAGACCCAGTACTTC; CDR3: CASSPYAAGGGETQYF
size: NA; D: NA; J: TRBJ2-7; V: TRBV6-2/TRBV6-3; DNA: TGTGCCAGCAGCCGGGACCTCCTATTGGGCGAGCAGTACTTC; CDR3: CASSRDLLLGEQYF
size: NA; D: NA; J: TRBJ1-4; V: TRBV4-3; DNA: TGCGCCAGCAGCCAAGATTCGGGGACAACCGAAAAACTGTTTTTT; CDR3: CASSQDSGTTEKLFF
size: NA; D: TRBD1; J: TRBJ1-4; V: TRBV20-1; DNA: TGCAGTGCTAGATCCGGGACAGGGGATGAAAAACTGTTTTTT; CDR3: CSARSGTGDEKLFF
size: few; D: TRBD1; J: TRBJ1-1; V: TRBV29-1; DNA: TGCAGCGTTGAAACAGGGGGCTCAGTAGCTTTCTTT; CDR3: CSVETGGSVAFF
size: NA; D: NA; J: TRBJ1-5; V: TRBV12-3/TRBV12-4; DNA: TGTGCCAGCAGCCTCCAAACCTATAGCAATCAGCCTCAGCATTTT; CDR3: CASSLQTYSNQPQHF
size: few; D: NA; J: TRBJ2-3; V: TRBV7-2; DNA: TGTGCCAGCAGCTTAGCACTAGCCGGAGATACGCAGTATTTT; CDR3: CASSLALAGDTQYF
size: NA; D: NA; J: TRBJ1-2; V: TRBV20-1; DNA: TGCAGTGCTAGAGAAGGACCTAGGGGGTATGGCTACACCTTC; CDR3: CSAREGPRGYGYTF
size: NA; D: NA; J: TRBJ2-1; V: TRBV6-5; DNA: TGTGCCAGCAGTTCTTGGGCCCAGTACAATGAGCAGTTCTTC; CDR3: CASSSWAQYNEQFF
size: few; D: NA; J: TRBJ2-7; V: TRBV29-1; DNA: TGCAGCGTCGAAGACAGTTCAGGGCAGTACTTC; CDR3: CSVEDSSGQYF
size: NA; D: TRBD2; J: TRBJ2-5; V: TRBV4-2; DNA: TGTGCCAGCAGCCGCCCGGCTTCGGAGGGACTAGGGGAGCAGTACTTC; CDR3: CASSRPASEGLGEQYF
size: few; D: NA; J: TRBJ2-1; V: TRBV4-1; DNA: TGCGCCAGCAGCCAACAATTAGCGGAGGTGAGCTCCTACAATGAGCAGTTCTTC; CDR3: CASSQQLAEVSSYNEQFF
size: few; D: NA; J: TRBJ2-7; V: TRBV20-1; DNA: TGCAGTGCTAGACCCTTGTTGGGGCTTAACTCCTACGAGCAGTACTTC; CDR3: CSARPLLGLNSYEQYF
size: NA; D: NA; J: TRBJ1-1; V: TRBV20-1; DNA: TGCAGTGCCACCGATGTCGGTTCCTTGGGGACTGAAGCTTTCTTT; CDR3: CSATDVGSLGTEAFF
size: few; D: NA; J: TRBJ1-1; V: TRBV18; DNA: TGTGCCAGCTCACCATACACGTCTAGGGGTGCCACTGAAGCTTTCTTT; CDR3: CASSPYTSRGATEAFF
size: NA; D: NA; J: TRBJ2-2; V: TRBV9; DNA: TGTGCCAGCAGCCCCCTAGGTTTAGGCACCGGGGAGCTGTTTTTT; CDR3: CASSPLGLGTGELFF
size: few; D: TRBD1; J: TRBJ1-5; V: TRBV10-3; DNA: TGTGCCATCAGTGAAAGATCGACAGGGGGTCGCAATCAGCCCCAGCATTTT; CDR3: CAISERSTGGRNQPQHF
size: few; D: NA; J: TRBJ2-7; V: TRBV3-1; DNA: TGTGCCAGCAGCCAAGGGAGGTTCGGGTACGAGCAGTACTTC; CDR3: CASSQGRFGYEQYF
size: NA; D: NA; J: TRBJ2-4; V: TRBV12-3/TRBV12-4; DNA: TGTGCCAGCAGTCCACATCTACAGTGGAACGACATTCAGTACTTC; CDR3: CASSPHLQWNDIQYF
size: NA; D: NA; J: TRBJ1-6; V: TRBV18; DNA: TGTGCCAGCTCACCAATCCAGGGCGATTCACCCCTCCACTTT; CDR3: CASSPIQGDSPLHF
size: few; D: TRBD2; J: TRBJ2-5; V: TRBV7-2; DNA: TGTGCCAGCAGCGTCTCGGGACTAGCGGGGGGCGGGGAGGAGACCCAGTACTTC; CDR3: CASSVSGLAGGGEETQYF
size: few; D: TRBD1; J: TRBJ1-1; V: TRBV9; DNA: TGTGCCAGCAGCGTGGAGGGACAGGGGAGCACTGAAGCTTTCTTT; CDR3: CASSVEGQGSTEAFF
size: few; D: TRBD1; J: TRBJ2-7; V: TRBV27; DNA: TGTGCCAGCAGGGAGACAGGGGGCGGGGAGCAGTACTTC; CDR3: CASRETGGGEQYF
size: NA; D: NA; J: TRBJ2-3; V: TRBV7-8; DNA: TGTGCCAGCAGCTTAGGGCTCAGGGATGTTGCAGATACGCAGTATTTT; CDR3: CASSLGLRDVADTQYF
size: few; D: NA; J: TRBJ2-7; V: TRBV4-1; DNA: TGCGCCAGCAGCCTCCCCGGGAATAGCCCCCTCGAGCAGTACTTC; CDR3: CASSLPGNSPLEQYF
size: NA; D: NA; J: TRBJ2-7; V: TRBV12-3/TRBV12-4; DNA: TGTGCCAGCAGTTTCGTTGGGCAGGCTTACGAGCAGTACTTC; CDR3: CASSFVGQAYEQYF
size: NA; D: NA; J: TRBJ2-4; V: TRBV4-2; DNA: TGTGCCAGCAGCCAAGAGAAGGCTGTAGACATTCAGTACTTC; CDR3: CASSQEKAVDIQYF